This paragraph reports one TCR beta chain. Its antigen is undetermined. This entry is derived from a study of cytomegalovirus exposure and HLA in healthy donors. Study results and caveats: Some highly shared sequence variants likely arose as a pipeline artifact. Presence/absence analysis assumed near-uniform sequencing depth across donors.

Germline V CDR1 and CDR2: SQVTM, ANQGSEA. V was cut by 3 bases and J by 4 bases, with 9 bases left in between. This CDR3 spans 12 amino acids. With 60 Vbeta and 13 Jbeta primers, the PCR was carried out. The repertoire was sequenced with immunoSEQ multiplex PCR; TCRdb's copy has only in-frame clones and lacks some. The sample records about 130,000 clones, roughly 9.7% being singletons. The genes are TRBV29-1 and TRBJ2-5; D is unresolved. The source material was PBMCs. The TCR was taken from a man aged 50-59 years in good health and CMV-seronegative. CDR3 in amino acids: CSVEPQSETQYF. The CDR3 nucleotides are TGCAGCGTTGAGCCTCAGTCAGAGACCCAGTACTTC.